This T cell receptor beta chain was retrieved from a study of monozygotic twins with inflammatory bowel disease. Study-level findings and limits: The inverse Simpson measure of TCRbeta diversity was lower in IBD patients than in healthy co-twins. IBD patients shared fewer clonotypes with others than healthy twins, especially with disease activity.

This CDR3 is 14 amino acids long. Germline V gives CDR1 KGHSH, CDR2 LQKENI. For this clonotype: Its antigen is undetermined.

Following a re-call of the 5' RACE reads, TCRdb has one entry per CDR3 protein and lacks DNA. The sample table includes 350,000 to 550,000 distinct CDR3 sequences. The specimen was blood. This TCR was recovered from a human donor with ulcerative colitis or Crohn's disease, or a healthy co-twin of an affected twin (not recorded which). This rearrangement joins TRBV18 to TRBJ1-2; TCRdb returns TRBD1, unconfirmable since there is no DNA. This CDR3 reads CASSPGQGQHGYTF.